The rows below give T cell receptor beta chains drawn from one sample of a study of beta chain features in type 1 diabetes. Some clones are missing from TCRdb's copy, which holds only in-frame ones; the method was immunoSEQ multiplex PCR. The top ten hold over 1% of the sample, which has some 200,000 clones, about 11% seen once. Sequencing was done on a sample of central memory CD4+ T cells from blood. The receptors derive from a man between 18 and 29 years old in good health. Each CDR3 is given with its conserved first and last residue. The D gene is left open where the match is weak. Clone size is not always given. Where it is, it says once, few, many or a class for expanded clones.

V,D,length,J,size,CDR3,DNA
TRBV2,NA,14,TRBJ2-2,few,CAMTRTAPTGELFF,TGTGCCATGACCCGGACAGCCCCGACCGGGGAGCTGTTTTTT
TRBV30,NA,13,TRBJ2-3,few,CAWSHFGTDTQYF,TGTGCCTGGTCTCATTTCGGGACAGATACGCAGTATTTT
TRBV30,TRBD2,13,TRBJ2-1,NA,CAWTSGSGYEQFF,TGTGCCTGGACTAGCGGGAGTGGTTATGAGCAGTTCTTC
TRBV5-6,TRBD2,17,TRBJ2-1,NA,CASSTKPGLAGYNEQFF,TGTGCCAGCAGCACAAAACCGGGACTAGCGGGGTACAATGAGCAGTTCTTC
TRBV7-3,TRBD1,14,TRBJ2-5,many,CASSPTGLQETQYF,TGTGCCAGCAGCCCGACAGGGCTTCAAGAGACCCAGTACTTC
TRBV19,TRBD1,13,TRBJ2-7,few,CASSTRQGYEQYF,TGTGCCAGTAGTACGAGACAGGGGTACGAGCAGTACTTC
TRBV2,NA,14,TRBJ2-5,few,CASSELTDQETQYF,TGTGCCAGCAGTGAGTTGACAGACCAAGAGACCCAGTACTTC
TRBV7-3,NA,13,TRBJ1-1,NA,CASSLLRHTEAFF,TGTGCCAGCAGCTTATTAAGGCACACTGAAGCTTTCTTT
TRBV4-2,NA,13,TRBJ1-5,many,CASSQNQGQPQHF,TGTGCCAGCAGCCAAAACCAGGGTCAGCCCCAGCATTTT
TRBV5-6,NA,13,TRBJ2-5,few,CASSTGQRETQYF,TGTGCCAGCAGCACCGGACAGCGAGAGACCCAGTACTTC
TRBV29-1,TRBD1,13,TRBJ1-2,many,CSVGGADRVGHTF,TGCAGCGTTGGAGGAGCCGACAGGGTTGGTCACACCTTC
TRBV28,TRBD2,13,TRBJ2-1,few,CASSLTGGHEQFF,TGTGCCAGCAGTTTAACGGGAGGGCATGAGCAGTTCTTC
TRBV2,TRBD1,14,TRBJ2-7,few,CASRRTGSSYEQYF,TGTGCCAGCAGAAGGACAGGGAGCTCCTACGAGCAGTACTTC
TRBV10-3,NA,14,TRBJ2-5,NA,CAISESRAQETQYF,TGTGCCATCAGTGAGTCGAGAGCCCAAGAGACCCAGTACTTC
TRBV29-1,NA,13,TRBJ1-1,NA,CSTSTIVNTEAFF,TGCAGCACTTCGACAATCGTGAACACTGAAGCTTTCTTT
TRBV7-3,NA,15,TRBJ2-3,few,CASSPEDISTDTQYF,TGTGCCAGCAGCCCAGAGGACATCTCCACAGATACGCAGTATTTT
TRBV7-8,NA,15,TRBJ2-1,few,CASSEAGVTRTTEFF,TGTGCCAGCAGTGAAGCCGGGGTCACCAGAACCACTGAGTTCTTC
TRBV19,NA,14,TRBJ1-5,few,CASSNGDIAQPQHF,TGTGCCAGTAGTAATGGGGATATTGCGCAGCCCCAGCATTTT
TRBV29-1,NA,14,TRBJ1-2,NA,CSVSPSRAIYGYTF,TGCAGCGTAAGTCCCTCCAGGGCAATCTATGGCTACACCTTC
TRBV5-4,NA,14,TRBJ2-1,NA,CASSSNSRGNEQFF,TGTGCCAGCAGCTCCAATTCAAGGGGAAATGAGCAGTTCTTC
TRBV30,TRBD1,15,TRBJ1-2,NA,CAWSQRGRGNYGYTF,TGTGCCTGGAGCCAGAGGGGGCGGGGAAACTATGGCTACACCTTC
TRBV6-5,NA,13,TRBJ2-7,many,CASSYNRGGEQYF,TGTGCCAGCAGTTATAACAGGGGAGGTGAGCAGTACTTC
TRBV7-9,TRBD2,15,TRBJ2-7,few,CASSSRLAGGNEQYF,TGTGCCAGCAGCTCACGACTAGCGGGAGGGAATGAGCAGTACTTC
TRBV5-1,NA,14,TRBJ2-5,few,CASSPIRAGETQYF,TGCGCCAGCAGCCCGATCCGGGCCGGGGAGACCCAGTACTTC
TRBV15,NA,15,TRBJ2-4,NA,CATSPARDIRNIQYF,TGTGCCACCAGCCCGGCAAGGGACATAAGAAACATTCAGTACTTC
TRBV28,NA,14,TRBJ2-4,many,CASSPRVPSHIQYF,TGTGCCAGCAGCCCCCGGGTCCCGAGCCACATTCAGTACTTC
TRBV10-3,NA,15,TRBJ1-2,few,CAISESEDPAYGYTF,TGTGCCATCAGTGAGTCGGAGGACCCTGCCTATGGCTACACCTTC
TRBV30,NA,16,TRBJ2-1,few,CAWMGFVGDTYNEQFF,TGTGCCTGGATGGGGTTCGTGGGAGATACCTACAATGAGCAGTTCTTC
TRBV7-3,NA,14,TRBJ2-5,NA,CASSLRGYEETQYF,TGTGCCAGCAGCTTAAGGGGTTACGAAGAGACCCAGTACTTC
TRBV28,TRBD2,16,TRBJ2-3,many,CASSLFLAGVLDTQYF,TGTGCCAGCAGTTTATTTCTAGCGGGAGTTCTAGATACGCAGTATTTT
TRBV10-3,TRBD1,16,TRBJ2-3,few,CAIRSWTGASTDTQYF,TGTGCCATCAGATCATGGACAGGGGCCTCCACAGATACGCAGTATTTT